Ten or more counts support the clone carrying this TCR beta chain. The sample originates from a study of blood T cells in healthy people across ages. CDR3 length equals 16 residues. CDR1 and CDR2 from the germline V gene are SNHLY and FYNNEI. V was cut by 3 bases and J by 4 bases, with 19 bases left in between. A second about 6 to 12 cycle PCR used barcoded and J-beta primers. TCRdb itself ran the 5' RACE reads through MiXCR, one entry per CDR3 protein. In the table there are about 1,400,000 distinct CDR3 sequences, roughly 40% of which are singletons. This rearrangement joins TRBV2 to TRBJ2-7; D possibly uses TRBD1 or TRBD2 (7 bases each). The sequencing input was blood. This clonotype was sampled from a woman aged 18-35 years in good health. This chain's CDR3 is CASSEGGTAAIYEQYF. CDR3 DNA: TGTGCCAGCAGTGAGGGAGGGACAGCCGCGATTTACGAGCAGTACTTC.